Listed below are T cell receptor beta chains from one sample, sequenced in a study of T cells in Graves' hyperthyroidism and ophthalmopathy. TCRdb itself ran the multiplex PCR reads through MiXCR, one entry per CDR3 protein. The profile shows 550,000 to 650,000 distinct CDR3 sequences, about 15% of them singletons. The specimen was blood. These receptors came from a woman aged 25 to 39 with Graves' hyperthyroidism that later progressed to Graves' ophthalmopathy. The CDR3 runs from the conserved cysteine through the conserved F or W. A D gene is named only where the DNA matches it firmly. For some rows the clone size is stated as once, few or many, or as a class when expanded; others skip it.

TRBV18	TRBJ2-5	.	.	CASSPPKPQETQYF	TGTGCCAGCTCACCACCGAAACCGCAAGAGACCCAGTACTTC
TRBV19	TRBJ1-1	many	.	CASSKQGIPEAFF	TGTGCCAGTAGTAAGCAGGGGATACCTGAAGCTTTCTTT
TRBV5-1	TRBJ2-3	.	.	CATNSGRTDTQYF	TGCGCCACCAACAGCGGCCGCACAGATACGCAGTATTTT
TRBV7-3	TRBJ2-2	few	TRBD1	CASSFRGGDGELFF	TGTGCCAGCAGCTTCAGAGGGGGCGACGGGGAGCTGTTTTTT
TRBV5-4	TRBJ2-7	.	.	CASSLDGDNYEQYF	TGTGCCAGCAGCTTGGATGGGGACAACTACGAGCAGTACTTC
TRBV11-2	TRBJ2-7	.	.	CASSSITGYSFHEQYF	TGTGCCAGCAGCTCGATAACAGGGTACTCTTTCCACGAGCAGTACTTC
TRBV7-2	TRBJ1-2	many	.	CASSPGGGAGYGYTF	TGTGCCAGCAGCCCCGGAGGGGGGGCAGGGTATGGCTACACCTTC
TRBV15	TRBJ1-1	few	TRBD1	CATSGDRGGTEAFF	TGTGCCACCAGCGGTGACAGGGGAGGAACTGAAGCTTTCTTT
TRBV28	TRBJ2-1	many	.	CASSYLAGDYYNEQFF	TGTGCCAGCAGTTATCTAGCCGGAGACTACTACAATGAGCAGTTCTTC
TRBV29-1	TRBJ2-7	many	TRBD2	CSVGDYQSYEQYF	TGCAGCGTTGGGGACTACCAGTCCTACGAGCAGTACTTC
TRBV12-3/TRBV12-4	TRBJ1-5	few	.	CASSLMETGQPQHF	TGTGCCAGCAGTTTAATGGAAACGGGCCAGCCCCAGCATTTT
TRBV2	TRBJ2-3	many	.	CASSEPGHGTDTQYF	TGTGCCAGCAGTGAACCGGGACACGGCACAGATACGCAGTATTTT
TRBV3-1	TRBJ2-5	few	TRBD2	CASSQEGRGSETQYF	TGTGCCAGCAGCCAAGAGGGGCGGGGGTCTGAGACCCAGTACTTC
TRBV7-9	TRBJ2-1	many	.	CASSLEGSFSRNEQFF	TGTGCCAGCAGCTTAGAAGGGTCTTTCTCTCGGAATGAGCAGTTCTTC
TRBV14	TRBJ1-2	many	.	CASSQDRSRIRGGWNGYTF	TGTGCCAGCAGCCAAGATAGGTCCCGAATCCGGGGCGGATGGAATGGCTACACCTTC
TRBV9	TRBJ2-1	few	TRBD2	CASSGPTSGSYNEQFF	TGTGCCAGCAGCGGACCGACTAGCGGGAGCTACAATGAGCAGTTCTTC
TRBV28	TRBJ1-1	many	TRBD1	CASRDKTGFTEAFF	TGTGCCAGCAGAGATAAGACAGGGTTCACTGAAGCTTTCTTT
TRBV19	TRBJ2-5	many	.	CASSSWETQYF	TGTGCCAGTAGTTCGTGGGAGACCCAGTACTTC
TRBV19	TRBJ2-7	many	.	CASALGAGTYEQYF	TGTGCCAGCGCGCTGGGGGCAGGCACCTACGAGCAGTACTTC
TRBV4-3	TRBJ2-2	few	TRBD2	CASSQDRTSGTYTGELFF	TGCGCCAGCAGCCAAGACCGGACTAGCGGGACGTACACCGGGGAGCTGTTTTTT
TRBV6-2/TRBV6-3	TRBJ2-2	many	.	CASSRLGELFF	TGTGCCAGCAGTCGGCTCGGGGAGCTGTTTTTT
TRBV5-1	TRBJ2-1	many	.	CASSFAGQKLNEQFF	TGCGCCAGCAGCTTTGCGGGACAGAAATTGAATGAGCAGTTCTTC
TRBV28	TRBJ2-7	many	TRBD1	CASRSAGTGVSYEQYF	TGTGCCAGCAGATCCGCCGGGACAGGGGTTTCCTACGAGCAGTACTTC
TRBV9	TRBJ1-1	many	.	CASSVVMNTEAFF	TGTGCCAGCAGCGTAGTCATGAACACTGAAGCTTTCTTT
TRBV5-1	TRBJ2-7	many	.	CASSLGGLPDEQYF	TGCGCCAGCAGCTTGGGGGGACTTCCAGACGAGCAGTACTTC
TRBV11-2	TRBJ1-4	many	.	CASSFDRNEKLFF	TGTGCCAGCAGCTTTGACAGGAATGAAAAACTGTTTTTT
TRBV3-1	TRBJ1-1	many	.	CASSQAGNTEAFF	TGTGCCAGCAGCCAAGCAGGGAACACTGAAGCTTTCTTT
TRBV27	TRBJ2-2	many	.	CASSSLGISGELFF	TGTGCCAGCAGTTCCTTGGGTATCTCCGGGGAGCTGTTTTTT
TRBV13	TRBJ1-2	many	.	CASSLAILNGYTF	TGTGCCAGCAGCTTAGCCATACTAAACGGCTACACCTTC
TRBV4-1	TRBJ1-4	once	.	CASSHGRTGTLGEKLFF	TGCGCCAGCAGCCACGGACGAACAGGGACCTTGGGTGAAAAACTGTTTTTT
TRBV12-3/TRBV12-4	TRBJ1-3	many	.	CASSSFGILSGNTIYF	TGTGCCAGCAGTTCCTTCGGGATTTTATCTGGAAACACCATATATTTT
TRBV10-3	TRBJ2-2	many	.	CAISGDIYTGELFF	TGTGCCATCAGTGGTGACATCTACACCGGGGAGCTGTTTTTT
TRBV20-1	TRBJ2-3	.	.	CSAPRSPVGGTDTQYF	TGCAGTGCTCCCCGAAGTCCGGTTGGAGGCACAGATACGCAGTATTTT
TRBV7-2	TRBJ2-7	many	.	CASSLANEQYF	TGTGCCAGCAGCTTAGCGAACGAGCAGTACTTC
TRBV30	TRBJ2-1	many	.	CAWSVGDNEQFF	TGTGCCTGGAGTGTGGGGGACAATGAGCAGTTCTTC
TRBV6-5	TRBJ2-7	.	TRBD2	CASSYSGGSLGEQYF	TGTGCCAGCAGTTACTCAGGCGGGAGTCTAGGCGAGCAGTACTTC
TRBV20-1	TRBJ2-3	few	TRBD2	CSARDGTSGTDTQYF	TGCAGTGCTAGAGATGGAACTAGCGGGACAGATACGCAGTATTTT
TRBV28	TRBJ2-5	many	.	CASSFPPLWGGPEGELDQETQYF	TGTGCCAGCAGTTTCCCCCCCCTCTGGGGCGGGCCGGAGGGGGAGCTAGACCAAGAGACCCAGTACTTC
TRBV2	TRBJ2-2	many	TRBD1	CASGQGETGELFF	TGTGCCAGCGGACAGGGTGAGACCGGGGAGCTGTTTTTT
TRBV2	TRBJ2-3	many	.	CASTTWESTDTQYF	TGTGCCAGCACCACCTGGGAGTCCACAGATACGCAGTATTTT
TRBV18	TRBJ2-5	many	TRBD1	CASSLQGAQETQYF	TGTGCCAGCTCACTGCAGGGGGCCCAAGAGACCCAGTACTTC
TRBV28	TRBJ2-1	many	TRBD2	CASSSPTGTSEKNEQFF	TGTGCCAGCAGTTCTCCCACCGGGACTAGCGAAAAAAATGAGCAGTTCTTC
TRBV11-3	TRBJ1-2	many	.	CASSPREDSGYTF	TGTGCCAGCAGCCCCAGGGAAGATTCTGGCTACACCTTC
TRBV20-1	TRBJ2-1	many	.	CSGRDNEQFF	TGCAGTGGTAGAGACAATGAGCAGTTCTTC
TRBV5-1	TRBJ2-2	many	TRBD2	CASSLGLGDTGELFF	TGCGCCAGCAGCCTCGGACTAGGGGACACCGGGGAGCTGTTTTTT
TRBV6-1	TRBJ1-1	many	TRBD1	CASSAGGQKAFF	TGTGCCAGCAGTGCAGGGGGCCAAAAAGCTTTCTTT